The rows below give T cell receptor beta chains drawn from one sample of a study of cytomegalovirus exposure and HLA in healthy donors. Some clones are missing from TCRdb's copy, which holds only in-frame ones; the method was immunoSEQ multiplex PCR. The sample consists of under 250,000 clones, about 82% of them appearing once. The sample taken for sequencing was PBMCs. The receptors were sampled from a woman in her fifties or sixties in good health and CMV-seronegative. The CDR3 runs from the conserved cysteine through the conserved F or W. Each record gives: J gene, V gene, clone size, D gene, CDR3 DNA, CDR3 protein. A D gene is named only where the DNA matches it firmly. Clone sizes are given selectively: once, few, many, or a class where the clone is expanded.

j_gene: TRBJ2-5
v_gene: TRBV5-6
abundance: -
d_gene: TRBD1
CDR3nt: TGTGCCAGCAGCTTGGGAACGGGACAGGGTATAGAGACCCAGTACTTC
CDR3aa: CASSLGTGQGIETQYF

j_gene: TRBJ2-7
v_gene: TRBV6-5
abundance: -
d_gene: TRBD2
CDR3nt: TGTGCCAGCAGTGTGGGGACTAGCGGGACTTACGAGCAGTACTTC
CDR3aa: CASSVGTSGTYEQYF

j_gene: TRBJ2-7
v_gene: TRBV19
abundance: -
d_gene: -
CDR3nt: TGTGCCAGTAGTATCCCCGGACAGAGCTCCTACGAGCAGTACTTC
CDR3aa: CASSIPGQSSYEQYF

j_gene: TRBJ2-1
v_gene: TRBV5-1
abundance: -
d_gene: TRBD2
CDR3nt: TGCGCCAGCAGCTTGCCTAGCGGATCCCTAAATGAGCAGTTCTTC
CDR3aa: CASSLPSGSLNEQFF

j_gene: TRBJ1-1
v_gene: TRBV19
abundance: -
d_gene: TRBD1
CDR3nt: TGTGCCAGTAGTATTCTCTCCGGACAGGGAAACACTGAAGCTTTCTTT
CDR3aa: CASSILSGQGNTEAFF

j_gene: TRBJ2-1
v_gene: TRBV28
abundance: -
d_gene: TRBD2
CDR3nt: TGTGCCAGCAGTTTTCCCTCTCGCGGGAGATTGTTCGAGCAGTTCTTC
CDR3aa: CASSFPSRGRLFEQFF

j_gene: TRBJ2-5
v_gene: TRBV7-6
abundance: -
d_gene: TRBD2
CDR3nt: TGTGCCAGCAGCTCGACTAGCGGGAGGGCCGGGGAGACCCAGTACTTC
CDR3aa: CASSSTSGRAGETQYF

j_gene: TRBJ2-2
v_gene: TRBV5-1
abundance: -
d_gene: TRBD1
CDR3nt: TGCGCCACCCGGACAGGGAGTAGCACCGGGGAGCTGTTTTTT
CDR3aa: CATRTGSSTGELFF

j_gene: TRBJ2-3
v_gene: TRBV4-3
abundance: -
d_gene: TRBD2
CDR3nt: TGCGCCAGCAGCTTTTCCTCCCAGCGGGGCCTCACAGATACGCAGTATTTT
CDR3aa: CASSFSSQRGLTDTQYF

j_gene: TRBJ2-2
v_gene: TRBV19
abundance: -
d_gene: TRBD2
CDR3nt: TGTGCCAGTACAGGCGGGAGGAACACCGGGGAGCTGTTTTTT
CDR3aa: CASTGGRNTGELFF

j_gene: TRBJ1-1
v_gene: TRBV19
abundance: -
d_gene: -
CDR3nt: TGTGCCAGTAGTCCTACTAAGGGGGTGAGTTCAGGGACTGAAGCTTTCTTT
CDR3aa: CASSPTKGVSSGTEAFF

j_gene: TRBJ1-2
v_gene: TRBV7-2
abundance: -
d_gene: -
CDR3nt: TGTGCCAGCAGTTTCGGGGGGGGAAGCGGGGGCCGAGGTGGCTACACCTTC
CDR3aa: CASSFGGGSGGRGGYTF

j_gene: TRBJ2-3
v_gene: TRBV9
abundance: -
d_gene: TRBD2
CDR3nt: TGTGCCAGCAGCTCCCGTGGACTAGCAGATACGCAGTATTTT
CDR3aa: CASSSRGLADTQYF

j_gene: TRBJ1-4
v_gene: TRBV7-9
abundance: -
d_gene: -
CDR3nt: TGTGCCAGCAGCTTAGCGGAGGTGGTTAATGAAAAACTGTTTTTT
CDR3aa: CASSLAEVVNEKLFF

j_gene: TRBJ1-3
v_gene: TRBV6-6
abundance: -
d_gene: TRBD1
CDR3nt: TGTGCCAGCAGTCCTGACAGGGGCTCTGGAAACACCATATATTTT
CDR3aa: CASSPDRGSGNTIYF

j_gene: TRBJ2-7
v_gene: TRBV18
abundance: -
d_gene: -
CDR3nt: TGTGCCAGCTCACCAGAAAGGGGAACCTACGAGCAGTACTTC
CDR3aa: CASSPERGTYEQYF

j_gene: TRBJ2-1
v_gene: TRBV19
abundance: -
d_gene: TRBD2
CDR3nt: TGTGCCAGTAGTCCGGGACTAGCGGGAGGAAGAAGCAATGAGCAGTTCTTC
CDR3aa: CASSPGLAGGRSNEQFF

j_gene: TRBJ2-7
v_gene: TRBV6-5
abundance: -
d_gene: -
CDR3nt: TGTGCCAGCGGAGGCCACGAGCAGTACTTC
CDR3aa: CASGGHEQYF

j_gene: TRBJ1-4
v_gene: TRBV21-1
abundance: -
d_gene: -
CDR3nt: TGTGCCAGCAGCAAAGGGGCAACGGTGGTTGAAAAACTGTTTTTT
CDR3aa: CASSKGATVVEKLFF

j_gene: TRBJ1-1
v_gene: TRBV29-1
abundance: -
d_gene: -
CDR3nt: TGCAGCGCCAGGACAGCGTTGAACACTGAAGCTTTCTTT
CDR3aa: CSARTALNTEAFF

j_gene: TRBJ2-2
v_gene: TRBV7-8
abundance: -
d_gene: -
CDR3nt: TGTGCCAGCAGCTTCGTGCCGGCGGGAACGAGCACCGGGGAGCTGTTTTTT
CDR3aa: CASSFVPAGTSTGELFF

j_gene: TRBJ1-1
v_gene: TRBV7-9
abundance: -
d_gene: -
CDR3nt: TGTGCCAGCAGCTTAGAGACCGGAGCAGCTTTCTTT
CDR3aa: CASSLETGAAFF

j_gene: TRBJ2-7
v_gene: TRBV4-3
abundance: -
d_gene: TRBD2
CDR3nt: TGCGCCAGCAGCCAAGATGCCGAAGGGAGGCTAGCGGGGACCTTAGAGCAGTACTTC
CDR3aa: CASSQDAEGRLAGTLEQYF

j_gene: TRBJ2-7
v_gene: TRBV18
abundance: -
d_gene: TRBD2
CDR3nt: TGTGCCAGCATTAGCGGGGCGTCCTACGAGCAGTACTTC
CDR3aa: CASISGASYEQYF

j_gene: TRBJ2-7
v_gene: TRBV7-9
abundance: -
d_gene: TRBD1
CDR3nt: TGTGCCAGCAGCTCGACCGGGACAGGGAAGGTCACGGAGTACTTC
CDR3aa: CASSSTGTGKVTEYF

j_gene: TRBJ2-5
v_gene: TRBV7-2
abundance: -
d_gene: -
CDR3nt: TGTGCCAGCAGCTTAAAAATCCTGAACAGGAAAGAGACCCAGTACTTC
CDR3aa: CASSLKILNRKETQYF

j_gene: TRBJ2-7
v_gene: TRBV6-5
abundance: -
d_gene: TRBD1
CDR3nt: TGTGCCAGCAGTTACTCGACAGGGGGATCCTACGAGCAGTACTTC
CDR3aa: CASSYSTGGSYEQYF

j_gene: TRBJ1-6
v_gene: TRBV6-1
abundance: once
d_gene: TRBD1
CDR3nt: TGTGCCAGCAAGGGGGCGAGCTCCTATAATTCACCCCTCCACTTT
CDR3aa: CASKGASSYNSPLHF

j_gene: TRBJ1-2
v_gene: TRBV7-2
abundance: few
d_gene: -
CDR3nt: TGTGCCAGCAGCCTAGTTCGGGGGGAAGATGGCTACACCTTC
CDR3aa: CASSLVRGEDGYTF

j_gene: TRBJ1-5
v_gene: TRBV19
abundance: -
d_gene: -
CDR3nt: TGTGCCAGTCATCCGTCCGTGAGGGGCAATCAGCCCCAGCATTTT
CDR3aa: CASHPSVRGNQPQHF

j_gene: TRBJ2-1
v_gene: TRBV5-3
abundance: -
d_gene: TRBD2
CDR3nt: TGTGCCAGAAAGCGGGGGAGCTCCTACAATGAGCAGTTCTTC
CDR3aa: CARKRGSSYNEQFF

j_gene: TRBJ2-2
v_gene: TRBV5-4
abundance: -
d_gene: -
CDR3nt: TGTGCCAGCAGCTTGATCCTGAACACCGGGGAGCTGTTTTTT
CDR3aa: CASSLILNTGELFF

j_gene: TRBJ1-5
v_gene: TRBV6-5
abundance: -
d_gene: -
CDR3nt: TGTGCCAGCAGTCTCAGGGAGGGTCAGCCCCAGCATTTT
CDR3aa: CASSLREGQPQHF

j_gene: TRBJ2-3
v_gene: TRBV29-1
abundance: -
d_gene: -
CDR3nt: TGCAGCGTTGACCTCAGGGGAGTGGCAGATACGCAGTATTTT
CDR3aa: CSVDLRGVADTQYF

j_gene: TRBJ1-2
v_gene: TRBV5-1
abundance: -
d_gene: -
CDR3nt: TGCGCCAGCAGCTTGGGACAGAACTATGGCTACACCTTC
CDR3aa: CASSLGQNYGYTF

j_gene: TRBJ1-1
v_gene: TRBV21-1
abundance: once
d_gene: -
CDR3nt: TGTGCCAGCAGCAAACGCCCCCGGGACACCTTTGACACTGAAGCTTTCTTT
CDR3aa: CASSKRPRDTFDTEAFF

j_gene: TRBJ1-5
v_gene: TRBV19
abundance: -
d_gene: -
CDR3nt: TGTGCCAGTAGTATAGTTCAGGGGCTACTGCAGCCCCAGCATTTT
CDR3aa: CASSIVQGLLQPQHF

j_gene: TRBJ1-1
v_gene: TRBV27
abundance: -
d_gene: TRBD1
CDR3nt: TGTGCCAGCAGTTTGTACAGGGGGCAGGACACTGAAGCTTTCTTT
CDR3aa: CASSLYRGQDTEAFF

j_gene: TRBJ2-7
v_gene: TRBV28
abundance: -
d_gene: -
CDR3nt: TGTGCCAGCAGTCCCGTAATCTACGAGCAGTACTTC
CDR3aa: CASSPVIYEQYF

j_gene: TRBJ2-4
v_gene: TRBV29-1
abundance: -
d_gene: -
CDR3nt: TGCAGCGGGGGGACGGGGGACAGAAACATTCAGTACTTC
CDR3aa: CSGGTGDRNIQYF

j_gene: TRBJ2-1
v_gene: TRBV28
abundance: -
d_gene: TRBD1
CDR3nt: TGTGCCAGCAGTTTCGGGCGACAGGGTGTGGAGTTCTTC
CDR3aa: CASSFGRQGVEFF

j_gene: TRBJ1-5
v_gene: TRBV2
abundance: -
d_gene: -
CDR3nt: TGTGCCAGCAGTCCAACCCGGGACTCCCGATTGGTGCCCCAGCATTTT
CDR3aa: CASSPTRDSRLVPQHF

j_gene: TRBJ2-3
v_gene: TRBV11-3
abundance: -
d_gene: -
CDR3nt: TGTGCCAGCAGCTTATTAAGCACAGATACGCAGTATTTT
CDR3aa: CASSLLSTDTQYF

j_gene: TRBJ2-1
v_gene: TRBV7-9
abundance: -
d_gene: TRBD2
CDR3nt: TGTGCTGTCAACCCCCCGGGAGGGCCAAATGAGCAGTTCTTC
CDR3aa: CAVNPPGGPNEQFF

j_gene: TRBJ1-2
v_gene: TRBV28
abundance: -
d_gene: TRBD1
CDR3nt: TGTGCCAGCAGCCAATCCAGGACAGGGAAAGACTATGGCTACACCTTC
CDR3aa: CASSQSRTGKDYGYTF

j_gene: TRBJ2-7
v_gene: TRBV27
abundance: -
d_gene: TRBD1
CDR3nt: TGTGCCAGCAGTCCTACAGCGACAGGGGCGGCTTACGAGCAGTACTTC
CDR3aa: CASSPTATGAAYEQYF